These 21 T cell receptor beta chains were all obtained from the same sample, sequenced in a study of regulatory T cells in long-lasting Graves disease. Through Arm-PCR of CDR3 regions and iRepertoire HTBI primers, TCR beta libraries were built. From the multiplex PCR reads, TCRdb called clonotypes with MiXCR, one entry per CDR3 protein. The sample holds 350,000 to 500,000 distinct CDR3 sequences, around 15% seen once. As to time point: newly diagnosed GD, antithyroid drugs for less than 3 months. Generation of the TCR library employed RNA extracted from PBMCs. The same sample was also studied in work on T cells in Graves' hyperthyroidism and ophthalmopathy.

The sample in question was peripheral blood mononuclear cells (PBMCs), obtained at new diagnosis, from a patient treated with antithyroid drugs. The receptors here all came from a woman in her twenties or thirties with Graves disease.

This chain connects TRBV24-1 to TRBJ2-1, with D possibly being TRBD2 (6 bases). With 7 bases removed from V and 1 base from J, the gap between germline ends came to 7 bases. The CDR3 sequence is 13 residues long. Per the germline V gene, CDR1 is KGHDR and CDR2 is SFDVKD. CDR3 DNA sequence: TGTGCCACCAGAGGGACTTCCTACAATGAGCAGTTCTTC. Residues: CATRGTSYNEQFF.

With respect to this clonotype: This sequence may be a read error, since a much larger clone differs from it by one base. The chain uses TRBV7-2 and TRBJ2-5, with TRBD2 as a possible D gene (6 bases). The CDR3 loop spans 16 amino acids. The germline V gene encodes CDR1 SGHTA and CDR2 FQGNSA. V lost 4 bases and J lost 5, with 20 bases in between. The CDR3 reads CASSSILVGGRETQYF. DNA for the CDR3: TGTGCCAGCAGCTCAATATTAGTGGGGGGTCGGGAGACCCAGTACTTC. Together with reference TRBV7-2 and TRBJ2-5, the CDR3 gives the full variable domain: GAGVSQSPSNKVTEKGKDVELRCDPISGHTALYWYRQSLGQGLEFLIYFQGNSAPDKSGLPSDRFSAERTGGSVSTLTIQRTQQEDSAVYLCASSSILVGGRETQYFGPGTRLLVL.

At least ten counts were recorded for this clonotype. The chain links TRBV5-1 to TRBJ2-7; no firm D call. The V end was cut by 4 bases, the J end by 0 bases, with 11 bases between. The CDR3 has 14 residues. Germline CDR1 reads SGHRS; CDR2 reads YFSETQ. The CDR3 DNA sequence: TGCGCCAGCAGCAACGGCGTGAGCTCCTACGAGCAGTACTTC. Translation: CASSNGVSSYEQYF.

The chain links TRBV9 to TRBJ2-3; 12 nucleotides match TRBD2. This CDR3 is built from 17 residues. V gave up 3 bases and J gave up 0 bases; unmatched junction bases: 5. Germline loops: CDR1 SGDLS, CDR2 YYNGEE. The CDR3 DNA reads as TGTGCCAGCAGCGGGACTAGCGGGGTAACTAGCACAGATACGCAGTATTTT. Translation: CASSGTSGVTSTDTQYF.

In its sample, this clonotype was seen many times. The chain links TRBV15 to TRBJ1-2; D may be TRBD1 (5 bases). Trimming took off 0 bases at V and 6 bases at J, with 14 bases between the two ends. This CDR3 contains 15 residues. The V gene's germline CDR1 is LNHNV and CDR2 YYDKDF (reference sequence). The CDR3 bases are TGTGCCACCAGCAGAGATTCAGGGTTTAGCGATGGCTACACCTTC. Residues: CATSRDSGFSDGYTF. The whole variable domain, filled in from reference TRBV15 and TRBJ1-2, reads DAMVIQNPRYQVTQFGKPVTLSCSQTLNHNVMYWYQQKSSQAPKLLFHYYDKDFNNEADTPDNFQSRRPNTSFCFLDIRSPGLGDTAMYLCATSRDSGFSDGYTFGSGTRLTVV.

This clonotype was counted at least ten times. The rearrangement uses TRBV2 and TRBJ1-1, with TRBD1 matching over 9 bases. Germline CDR1 is SNHLY and CDR2 is FYNNEI. The V segment lost 5 bases and the J segment 4 bases; nucleotides outside the gene matches: 11. This CDR3 region has 16 residues. CDR3 nucleotide sequence: TGTGCCAGCAGTCTCTACGGACAGGGGACTAGCACTGAAGCTTTCTTT. Translated, it gives CASSLYGQGTSTEAFF.

This clonotype came up many times. The V call is TRBV5-1, the J call TRBJ2-2, with D maybe TRBD2 (5 bases). This CDR3 region has 16 residues. Trimming stripped 4 bases from V and 5 bases from J, with 18 bases between. Germline values: CDR1 SGHRS, CDR2 YFSETQ. The CDR3 reads CASSPAGSDVTGELFF. The CDR3 DNA sequence: TGCGCCAGCAGCCCCGCTGGGAGTGATGTGACCGGGGAGCTGTTTTTT.

CDR3 nucleotides: TGTGCCAGCAGCTTTATAACCAATGAAGCTTTCTTT. Translation gives CASSFITNEAFF. This chain uses TRBV5-5 with TRBJ1-1; D gene uncertain. In germline, CDR1 is SGHKS, CDR2 YYEKEE (reference sequence). Between the trimmed V and J ends, which lost 2 bases and 7 bases, there was a span of 9 bases. The CDR3 runs 12 residues.

This clonotype was seen only a few times. The chain combines TRBV6-4 with TRBJ2-7; 12 nucleotides line up with TRBD2. CDR3 size: 17 residues. From germline, CDR1 is MRHNA and CDR2 SNTAGT. J lost 6 bases, V lost 2 bases, and 11 bases had no gene match. In DNA form, the CDR3 reads TGTGCCAGCAGTGACCCAGGACTAGCGGGATGGCTTTGCGAGCAGTACTTC. Encoded protein: CASSDPGLAGWLCEQYF.

This clonotype was seen at least ten times. The V and J genes are TRBV6-5 and TRBJ2-2; 7 bases line up with TRBD2. Trimming took 2 bases from V and 5 from J; bases not matched to a gene: 11. CDR1 and CDR2 from the germline V gene are MNHEY and SVGAGI. There are 17 residues in the CDR3. The CDR3 DNA is TGTGCCAGCAGTTACGGTTGGGCGGGAGAGGTTACCGGGGAGCTGTTTTTT. Encoded protein: CASSYGWAGEVTGELFF.

The genes are TRBV27 and TRBJ1-1; 11 bases fit TRBD1. V lost 6 bases and J lost 5; bases outside the gene matches: 5. Germline V gives CDR1 MNHEY, CDR2 SMNVEV (reference sequence). The CDR3 has 14 residues. The DNA for the CDR3 is TGTGCCAGCAGAGGACAGGGGGCTGGAACTGAAGCTTTCTTT. This translates into CASRGQGAGTEAFF.

Ten or more counts support this clonotype. CDR3 loop: CASRSGPLYGYTF. The CDR3 DNA follows: TGTGCCAGCAGGTCAGGCCCTCTCTATGGCTACACCTTC. The chain is built from TRBV6-1 and TRBJ1-2; D remains unclear. The CDR3 loop spans 13 amino acids. The V gene's germline CDR1 is MNHNS and CDR2 SASEGT. V lost 6 bases and J lost 4, with 12 bases in between.

This clonotype was picked up many times. This CDR3 reads CSAREAIPTSGSYEQFF. Here the CDR3 DNA reads TGCAGTGCTAGAGAGGCCATACCAACTAGCGGGAGTTATGAGCAGTTCTTC. This sequence joins TRBV20-1 and TRBJ2-1; 11 bases map to TRBD2. This CDR3 has 17 residues. In germline, CDR1 is DFQATT, CDR2 SNEGSKA (reference sequence). Germline trimming cut 0 bases from V and 8 bases from J; bases unmatched to any gene: 12.

This clonotype appeared a few times. The J gene is TRBJ1-2, the V gene TRBV29-1, with D possibly TRBD1 on 6 matching bases. CDR1 and CDR2 (germline): SQVTM, ANQGSEA. The ends were cut back, 7 bases at V and 6 bases at J, with 9 bases in the middle. The CDR3 contains 10 residues. CDR3 protein: CSGQEDGYTF. Here the CDR3 DNA reads TGCAGCGGACAGGAGGATGGCTACACCTTC.

This clonotype was detected many times. The V gene is TRBV27, the J gene TRBJ2-4; 10 nucleotides agree with TRBD1. CDR1 is MNHEY, CDR2 SMNVEV, per germline (reference sequence). The V gene end was trimmed by 5 bases and the J gene end by 5 bases; junction bases not matched to a gene: 6. The CDR3 loop spans 15 amino acids. Here the CDR3 reads CASSRDRGGQNIQYF. CDR3 DNA sequence: TGTGCCAGCAGTCGGGACAGGGGTGGCCAAAACATTCAGTACTTC.

The V and J genes are TRBV6-2 or TRBV6-3 and TRBJ2-1; D assignment may be TRBD1 or TRBD2 (5 bases each). Trimming shortened V by 8 bases and J by 8 bases, and 19 bases separated the two germline ends. Germline CDR1 MNHEY, CDR2 SVGEGT. This CDR3 is 14 amino acids long. This CDR3 is CASSRGIQTYEQFF. CDR3 DNA: TGTGCCAGCTCGAGGGGTATTCAGACTTATGAGCAGTTCTTC.

The table lists this clonotype with many counts. V and J are TRBV27 and TRBJ1-1; possible D gene TRBD1, 5 bases. Germline values: CDR1 MNHEY, CDR2 SMNVEV (reference sequence). Deletions cut 3 bases from V and 4 bases from J, with 12 bases between. The CDR3 is 14 residues long. CDR3 DNA: TGTGCCAGCAGTTTCCAGGGTGGGGGCACTGAAGCTTTCTTT. This encodes CASSFQGGGTEAFF.

This clonotype was detected a few times. CDR3 protein: CASRETGVFGGWTEAFF. CDR3 bases: TGTGCCAGCAGGGAAACAGGGGTCTTCGGTGGATGGACTGAAGCTTTCTTT. The genes are TRBV27 and TRBJ1-1, with TRBD1 matching over 7 bases. The germline V gene has CDR1 MNHEY and CDR2 SMNVEV (reference sequence). This CDR3 spans 17 amino acids. V dropped 6 bases and J dropped 5; count of bases not matched to a gene: 18.

In this sample, this clonotype turned up many times. The chain employs TRBV20-1 and TRBJ1-5; D unclear. The CDR3 extends over 13 amino acids. The V gene lost 7 bases and the J gene lost 6 bases, with 16 bases spanning the gap. Germline loops: CDR1 DFQATT, CDR2 SNEGSKA (reference sequence). CDR3 sequence (DNA): TGCAGTGTCCTCGGACTGTCCATTCAGCCCCAGCATTTT. Its protein is CSVLGLSIQPQHF.

This clonotype was recorded many times. The rearrangement uses TRBV2 and TRBJ1-1; weak D call: TRBD1 (5 bases). CDR1 is SNHLY, CDR2 FYNNEI, per germline. The CDR3 loop spans 14 amino acids. Trimming cost V 6 bases and J 6 bases, with 17 bases left between them. CDR3 coding DNA: TGTGCCAGCAGGGGGGACGGGAGTCGCGCTGAAGCTTTCTTT. As protein: CASRGDGSRAEAFF.

This clonotype has ten or more counts. The V and J genes are TRBV7-6 and TRBJ2-1; D remains ambiguous. This CDR3 is 12 amino acids long. The germline V gene encodes CDR1 SGHVS and CDR2 FNYEAQ. Trimming took off 5 bases at V and 9 bases at J, with 11 bases between the two ends. CDR3 region: CASSDTRPEQFF. DNA of the CDR3: TGTGCCAGCAGCGACACACGGCCTGAGCAGTTCTTC.